This TCR beta chain was sequenced in a study of metastatic and nonmetastatic thyroid tumors. Whole-study findings and limits: Reported TCR beta diversity, measured in blood and tumor, was significantly higher for malignant thyroid tumors than for benign nodules.

From germline, CDR1 is MGHDK and CDR2 SYGVNS. Trimming took 3 bases from V and 4 from J; bases not matched to a gene: 18. The CDR3 is made up of 20 amino acids. Treatment of any kind had been given to no patient before thyroid surgery. TCRdb recomputed clones from the PCR reads via MiXCR. The repertoire holds more than 14,000 clones, with approximately 23% as singletons. This clone was seen only a few times. The target antigen is unknown. The chain uses TRBV25-1 and TRBJ2-1; 10 bases agree with TRBD2. The sample comprised tumor tissue. The clonotype comes from a female donor with papillary thyroid cancer or a benign thyroid nodule (not recorded which). Some clones in this sample may be carry-over from other donors' samples. Written as DNA, the CDR3 is TGTGCCAGCAGTGAGTGGGACAGTAAAGCGGGAGGGCCTCATTACAATGAGCAGTTCTTC. This sequence encodes CASSEWDSKAGGPHYNEQFF.